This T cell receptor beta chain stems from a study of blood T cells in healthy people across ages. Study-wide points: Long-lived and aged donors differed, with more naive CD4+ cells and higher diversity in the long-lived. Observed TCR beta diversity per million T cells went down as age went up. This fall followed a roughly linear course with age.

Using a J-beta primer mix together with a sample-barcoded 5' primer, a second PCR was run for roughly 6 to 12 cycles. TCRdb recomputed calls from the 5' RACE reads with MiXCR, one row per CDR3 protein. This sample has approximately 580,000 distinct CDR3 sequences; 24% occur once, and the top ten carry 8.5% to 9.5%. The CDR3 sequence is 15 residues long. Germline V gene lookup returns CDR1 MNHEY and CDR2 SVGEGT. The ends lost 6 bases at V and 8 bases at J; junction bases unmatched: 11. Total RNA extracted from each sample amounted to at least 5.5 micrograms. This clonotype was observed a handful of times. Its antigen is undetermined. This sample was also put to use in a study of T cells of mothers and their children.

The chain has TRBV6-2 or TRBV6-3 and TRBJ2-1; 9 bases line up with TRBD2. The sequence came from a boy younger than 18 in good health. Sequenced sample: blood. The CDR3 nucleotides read TGTGCCAGCAGGAGAGATAGCGGGAGTACCTATGAGCAGTTCTTC. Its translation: CASRRDSGSTYEQFF.